The 5 T cell receptor beta chains below come from one sample, sequenced in a study of blood T cell repertoires in COVID-19. Assay: immunoSEQ multiplex PCR; the TCRdb copy retains only in-frame clones and omits some. The table includes 90,000 to 120,000 clones, 80% detected once. The sample consisted of peripheral blood. Source of these receptors: a man aged 70 or older with acute or convalescent COVID-19.

This clone was counted a single time. The genes are TRBV18 and TRBJ1-5; unclear D gene. Trimming pared 1 base from V and 7 bases from J, leaving 20 bases between. The CDR3 has 17 amino acids. Germline loops: CDR1 KGHSH, CDR2 LQKENI. CDR3 nucleotides: TGTGCCAGCTCACCACGCCCGCGGGAGGCTGGGGAACAGCCCCAGCATTTT. Translation: CASSPRPREAGEQPQHF.

V and J are TRBV3-1 (or the pseudogene TRBV3-2) and TRBJ2-2; 7 positions agree with TRBD2. This CDR3 has 15 residues. Per the germline V gene, CDR1 is LGHDT and CDR2 is YNNKEL (reference sequence). Trimming removed 6 bases from V and 1 base from J; junction bases left unmatched: 5. The CDR3 loop is CASRPLAVNTGELFF. The CDR3 bases are TGTGCCAGCAGACCCCTAGCGGTGAACACCGGGGAGCTGTTTTTT.

This chain uses TRBV6-5 with TRBJ2-5; unclear D gene. Trimming took off 2 bases at V and 7 bases at J, with 8 bases between the two ends. The V gene's germline CDR1 is MNHEY and CDR2 SVGAGI. CDR3 length: 12 amino acids. The CDR3 nucleotides read TGTGCCAGCAGTTACCCTGCCGGGACCCAGTACTTC. Translation: CASSYPAGTQYF.

This chain links TRBV7-2 with TRBJ1-1, with 9 bases identical to TRBD1. This CDR3 region has 14 residues. Germline V gives CDR1 SGHTA, CDR2 FQGNSA. The V and J ends lost 5 bases and 1 base, in that order; junction bases with no gene match: 2. The CDR3 reads CASSQDRGNTEAFF. The CDR3 nucleotides are TGTGCCAGCAGCCAGGACAGGGGGAACACTGAAGCTTTCTTT. Filled out from reference TRBV7-2 and TRBJ1-1, the complete variable domain reads GAGVSQSPSNKVTEKGKDVELRCDPISGHTALYWYRQSLGQGLEFLIYFQGNSAPDKSGLPSDRFSAERTGGSVSTLTIQRTQQEDSAVYLCASSQDRGNTEAFFGQGTRLTVV.

The rearrangement joins TRBV13 to TRBJ1-3; no clear D. Germline CDR1 reads PRHDT; CDR2 reads FYEKMQ (reference sequence). CDR3 length equals 15 residues. Trimming shortened V by 5 bases and J by 2 bases, and 13 bases separated the two germline ends. The CDR3 protein is CASSPRRVTGNTIYF. CDR3 bases: TGTGCCAGCAGCCCCCGGAGGGTAACTGGAAACACCATATATTTT.